The 13 T cell receptor beta chains below all came from one sample that was sequenced in a study of blood T cell repertoires in COVID-19. The table came from immunoSEQ multiplex PCR; TCRdb's copy has only in-frame clones and leaves some out. The sample includes under 100,000 clones, 82% of them seen just once. Sequencing used peripheral blood. These receptors originate from a man aged 55 to 70 with acute or convalescent COVID-19.

The chain is built from TRBV7-2 and TRBJ2-5; the D gene is possibly TRBD2 (6 bases). Looked up from germline, CDR1 is SGHTA and CDR2 is FQGNSA. V was clipped by 0 bases and J by 1 base, with 12 bases between them. The CDR3 totals 16 residues. The CDR3 protein is CASSLALAGSQETQYF. CDR3 DNA sequence: TGTGCCAGCAGCTTAGCCCTGGCGGGAAGCCAAGAGACCCAGTACTTC.

CDR3 nucleotides: TGTGCCAGCAGTTACATCGGCCAAGAGACCCAGTACTTC. Residues: CASSYIGQETQYF. The chain is built from TRBV6-2 or TRBV6-3 and TRBJ2-5; D is uncertain. This CDR3 spans 13 amino acids. V lost 2 bases, J lost 1 base, and 5 bases lay in between. Germline CDR1 reads MNHEY; CDR2 reads SVGEGT.

The chain has TRBV6-5 and TRBJ1-1; D remains ambiguous. The CDR3 runs 14 residues. Trimming left V 5 bases short and J 2 bases short, with 12 bases between. Germline-derived CDR1 and CDR2 are MNHEY and SVGAGI. The CDR3 region has the DNA TGTGCCAGCAGTAAGCCGGGTCAAAACACTGAAGCTTTCTTT. It codes for CASSKPGQNTEAFF.

By share of the sample, this clone is medium-sized. V gene TRBV4-1 combines with J gene TRBJ1-4; D perhaps matches TRBD1 (5 bases). Germline V CDR1 and CDR2: MGHRA, YSYEKL. V was clipped by 1 base and J by 7 bases, with 7 bases between them. This CDR3 contains 13 residues. The CDR3 bases are TGCGCCAGCAGCCAAGGGGGGGTTGAAAAACTGTTTTTT. Its protein product is CASSQGGVEKLFF.

This clone was seen a few times. V and J are TRBV28 and TRBJ1-2; TRBD1 might be the D (5 bases). CDR1 and CDR2 from the germline V gene are MDHEN and SYDVKM. The V end lost 7 bases, the J end lost 2 bases, and 11 bases lay between the germline ends. This CDR3 has 13 amino acids. CDR3 bases: TGTGCCAGCACCTTAGACAGAAACTATGGCTACACCTTC. It translates to CASTLDRNYGYTF.

This chain joins TRBV6-5 and TRBJ1-2; D is uncertain. The CDR3 has 13 amino acids. V dropped 5 bases and J dropped 1 base, with 8 bases sitting between them. Germline-derived CDR1 and CDR2 are MNHEY and SVGAGI. The CDR3 spells CASSRPGNYGYTF. The CDR3 bases are TGTGCCAGCAGTCGCCCGGGTAACTATGGCTACACCTTC.

This rearrangement joins TRBV18 to TRBJ2-2; possible D gene TRBD1, 5 bases. V shed 1 base and J shed 7 bases, with 16 bases lying between them. The CDR3 length is 16 residues. Germline CDR1 is KGHSH and CDR2 is LQKENI. This CDR3 reads CASSPRSSGIGGELFF. For the CDR3, the DNA is TGTGCCAGCTCACCACGATCGTCAGGGATTGGCGGGGAGCTGTTTTTT.

CDR3 sequence: CASRNDKVPTYEQYF. The CDR3 DNA is TGCGCCAGCAGGAACGACAAGGTCCCTACCTACGAGCAGTACTTC. The gene calls are TRBV23-1 and TRBJ2-7, with D unclear. TRBV23-1 is given ORF status, its function remaining uncertain. The CDR3 is 15 amino acids. Trimming shortened V by 6 bases and J by 2 bases, and 17 bases separated the two germline ends.

The chain employs TRBV30 and TRBJ1-1; 7 bases match TRBD1. Losses at the gene ends were 7 bases for V and 0 bases for J; bases not matched to a gene: 5. The CDR3 contains 13 residues. Germline values: CDR1 GTSNPN, CDR2 SVGIG (reference sequence). CDR3 loop: CAYDREMNTEAFF. Written as DNA, the CDR3 is TGTGCCTACGACAGGGAGATGAACACTGAAGCTTTCTTT.

This clone was recorded a few times. The genes are TRBV9 and TRBJ2-5; 7 bases fit TRBD2. Germline values: CDR1 SGDLS, CDR2 YYNGEE. J gave up 3 bases and V 1 base, and 3 bases lay outside the gene matches. The CDR3 sequence is 14 residues long. The CDR3 DNA follows: TGTGCCAGCAGCGTATCTCTAGCGGAAGAGACCCAGTACTTC. This sequence encodes CASSVSLAEETQYF.

This clone was seen a few times. This sequence joins TRBV30 and TRBJ1-1; unclear D gene. The CDR3 consists of 13 residues. The germline gives CDR1 GTSNPN, CDR2 SVGIG (reference sequence). Trimming shortened V by 5 bases and J by 0 bases, and 10 bases separated the two germline ends. The CDR3 sequence is CAWGLQMNTEAFF. The CDR3 nucleotides read TGTGCCTGGGGGCTCCAAATGAACACTGAAGCTTTCTTT.

CDR3 bases: TGCGCCAGATATCAGGGGGATACGCAGTATTTT. Encoded protein: CARYQGDTQYF. The rearrangement links TRBV10-1 to TRBJ2-3, with a weak D call TRBD1 (6 bases). Germline V gene sequence: CDR1 WNHNN, CDR2 SYGVQD (reference sequence). The length of the CDR3 is 11 residues. The V gene lost 9 bases and the J gene lost 6 bases, with 10 bases spanning the gap.

The chain joins TRBV27 to TRBJ2-2; tentative D call: TRBD2 (5 bases). V was cut by 4 bases and J by 6 bases, with 15 bases left in between. The CDR3 contains 15 residues. From germline, CDR1 is MNHEY and CDR2 SMNVEV (reference sequence). The CDR3 region is CASSSSGVVAGELFF. Here the CDR3 DNA reads TGTGCCAGCAGTTCGAGCGGCGTTGTAGCCGGGGAGCTGTTTTTT.